Following are 19 T cell receptor beta chains from one sample sequenced in a study of T cell changes during pregnancy in multiple sclerosis. Assay used: immunoSEQ multiplex PCR; TCRdb lists only in-frame clones, some missing. Altogether about 58,000 clones are present, about 92% being singletons, with the ten largest covering under 5%. The sample in question was CD8+ T cells from peripheral blood mononuclear cells, obtained in the second trimester of pregnancy. The receptors come from a female donor with multiple sclerosis, enrolled in a pregnancy study.

The sample holds a few counts of this clone. This chain connects TRBV6-4 to TRBJ2-2, with a weak D call TRBD2 (5 bases). This CDR3 has 15 amino acids. Germline CDR1 is MRHNA and CDR2 is SNTAGT. Trimming took off 0 bases at V and 5 bases at J, with 10 bases between the two ends. The CDR3 spells CASSDSADSTGELFF. CDR3 sequence (DNA): TGTGCCAGCAGTGACTCCGCGGACTCAACCGGGGAGCTGTTTTTT.

The rearrangement uses TRBV28 and TRBJ2-7; 7 nucleotides match TRBD1. J was trimmed by 2 bases and V by 2 bases; bases with no gene match: 3. This CDR3 contains 14 residues. Germline V gives CDR1 MDHEN, CDR2 SYDVKM. Here the CDR3 reads CASSLHTGAYEQYF. The CDR3, as DNA: TGTGCCAGCAGTTTACATACAGGGGCCTACGAGCAGTACTTC.

V and J are TRBV29-1 and TRBJ1-2; tentative D call: TRBD1 (5 bases). V dropped 0 bases and J dropped 0 bases, with 11 bases sitting between them. The CDR3 is 15 residues long. CDR1 and CDR2 from the germline V gene are SQVTM and ANQGSEA. The CDR3 sequence: CSVEDRPGTNYGYTF. CDR3 DNA: TGCAGCGTTGAAGATCGGCCAGGGACTAACTATGGCTACACCTTC. Full variable domain (rest looked up from reference TRBV29-1 and TRBJ1-2): SAVISQKPSRDICQRGTSLTIQCQVDSQVTMMFWYRQQPGQSLTLIATANQGSEATYESGFVIDKFPISRPNLTFSTLTVSNMSPEDSSIYLCSVEDRPGTNYGYTFGSGTRLTVV.

The chain has TRBV5-5 and TRBJ1-1; 9 bases match TRBD1. J lost 0 bases, V lost 3 bases, and 9 bases had no gene match. The V gene's germline CDR1 is SGHKS and CDR2 YYEKEE (reference sequence). CDR3 length: 17 residues. The CDR3 sequence is CASSWKTGTGMNTEAFF. The CDR3, as DNA: TGTGCCAGCAGCTGGAAGACCGGGACAGGGATGAACACTGAAGCTTTCTTT.

This clone was counted once. The chain links TRBV28 to TRBJ2-7; D gene ambiguous. CDR1 and CDR2 from the germline V gene are MDHEN and SYDVKM. V was clipped by 6 bases and J by 1 base, with 7 bases between them. There are 12 residues in the CDR3. CDR3 DNA sequence: TGTGCCAGCAGCCTCGGGTCCTACGAGCAGTACTTC. Translating gives CASSLGSYEQYF.

The chain couples TRBV4-3 to TRBJ1-1; D is unclear. With 0 bases removed from V and 0 bases from J, the gap between germline ends came to 11 bases. The length of the CDR3 is 16 residues. The germline CDR1 and CDR2 sequences are LGHNA and YSLEER. CDR3 sequence (DNA): TGCGCCAGCAGCCAAGATCAGGTAGTTCTGAACACTGAAGCTTTCTTT. Protein product: CASSQDQVVLNTEAFF.

The CDR3 loop is CASSQDSDGELFF. The DNA of the CDR3 is TGCGCCAGCAGCCAAGATTCAGATGGGGAGCTGTTTTTT. The chain recombines TRBV4-3 with TRBJ2-2; D remains unclear. In germline, CDR1 is LGHNA, CDR2 YSLEER. The CDR3 runs 13 residues. V was trimmed by 0 bases and J by 8 bases, leaving 7 bases between them.

This CDR3 reads CASSLQPGDTQYF. The CDR3 DNA follows: TGTGCCAGCAGCCTACAGCCAGGGGATACGCAGTATTTT. The J gene is TRBJ2-3, the V gene TRBV4-2; the D gene is possibly TRBD1 (5 bases). Germline-derived CDR1 and CDR2 are LGHNA and YNFKEQ. This CDR3 comprises 13 residues. The V end was cut by 4 bases, the J end by 6 bases, with 11 bases between.

This clone was seen just once. V and J are TRBV10-3 and TRBJ2-3, with 8 bases aligning to TRBD2. V lost 1 base and J lost 4; bases outside the gene matches: 7. CDR3 size: 16 residues. Looked up from germline, CDR1 is ENHRY and CDR2 is SYGVKD. Written as DNA, the CDR3 is TGTGCCATCAGTGAGTTCAACGGCGGGGGGTCAGATACGCAGTATTTT. Amino acids: CAISEFNGGGSDTQYF.

This clone is medium-sized. This sequence joins TRBV14 and TRBJ2-2; D is unresolved. Per germline, CDR1 SGHDN and CDR2 FVKESK. The CDR3 loop spans 15 amino acids. V was clipped by 6 bases and J by 2 bases, with 13 bases between them. CDR3 sequence reads: CASRVGSYNTGELFF. In nucleotides, the CDR3 is TGTGCCAGCAGAGTGGGCTCCTATAACACCGGGGAGCTGTTTTTT. Filled out from reference TRBV14 and TRBJ2-2, the complete variable domain reads EAGVTQFPSHSVIEKGQTVTLRCDPISGHDNLYWYRRVMGKEIKFLLHFVKESKQDESGMPNNRFLAERTGGTYSTLKVQPAELEDSGVYFCASRVGSYNTGELFFGEGSRLTVL.

This sequence joins TRBV7-9 and TRBJ1-1, with 8 bases identical to TRBD1. This CDR3 is built from 15 residues. V was pared by 1 base and J by 1 base, with 2 bases of the junction left unmatched. Germline-derived CDR1 and CDR2 are SEHNR and FQNEAQ (reference sequence). DNA of the CDR3: TGTGCCAGCAGCTTAGTAGGGACAGGGAACACTGAAGCTTTCTTT. Protein product: CASSLVGTGNTEAFF.

This chain uses TRBV28 with TRBJ1-1; TRBD1 matches at 8 bases. Trimming at V came to 6 bases and at J to 1 base, leaving 10 bases not matched to a gene. This CDR3 spans 16 amino acids. Germline CDR1 is MDHEN and CDR2 is SYDVKM. CDR3 coding DNA: TGTGCCAGCAGCCCGGACAGGGCTGACGGGAACACTGAAGCTTTCTTT. Translating gives CASSPDRADGNTEAFF.

A single count supports this clone. The chain uses TRBV2 and TRBJ1-1; D gene ambiguous. V was shortened by 6 bases and J by 0 bases, with 11 bases between the two germline ends. The CDR3 contains 14 residues. The germline V gene has CDR1 SNHLY and CDR2 FYNNEI. DNA of the CDR3: TGTGCCAGCAGACTAGCCGGAGTGAACACTGAAGCTTTCTTT. It encodes CASRLAGVNTEAFF. Full variable domain (missing parts from reference TRBV2 and TRBJ1-1): EPEVTQTPSHQVTQMGQEVILRCVPISNHLYFYWYRQILGQKVEFLVSFYNNEISEKSEIFDDQFSVERPDGSNFTLKIRSTKLEDSAMYFCASRLAGVNTEAFFGQGTRLTVV.

V gene TRBV28 combines with J gene TRBJ1-1; 7 nucleotides align to TRBD1. CDR3 length equals 16 residues. After removal of 2 bases from V and 0 bases from J, the junction contained 6 bases not matched to a gene. Germline CDR1 is MDHEN and CDR2 is SYDVKM. In nucleotides, the CDR3 is TGTGCCAGCAGTTTAGCCTGGACAGGCCTGAACACTGAAGCTTTCTTT. As protein: CASSLAWTGLNTEAFF.

The rearrangement joins TRBV4-1 to TRBJ2-4, with 8 nucleotides matching TRBD2. CDR3 size: 15 residues. Germline V gene lookup returns CDR1 MGHRA and CDR2 YSYEKL. The V gene end was trimmed by 3 bases and the J gene end by 6 bases; junction bases not matched to a gene: 7. Here the CDR3 DNA reads TGCGCCAGCAGCCACTTGCGGGGGGAGGGAAACATTCAGTACTTC. It translates to CASSHLRGEGNIQYF.

V is TRBV6-1 and J is TRBJ1-1, with 11 bases that match TRBD1. Germline V CDR1 and CDR2: MNHNS, SASEGT. The V segment lost 5 bases and the J segment 3 bases; nucleotides outside the gene matches: 5. The CDR3 runs to 15 residues. CDR3 bases: TGTGCCAGCAGTTGGACAGGGGGCTTAGACACTGAAGCTTTCTTT. Translated: CASSWTGGLDTEAFF.

The J gene is TRBJ2-1, the V gene TRBV5-1; 11 nucleotides agree with TRBD2. Germline values: CDR1 SGHRS, CDR2 YFSETQ. The CDR3 is 17 amino acids. V lost 3 bases and J lost 7; bases outside the gene matches: 12. CDR3: CASSSITSGGPSNEQFF. CDR3 bases: TGCGCCAGCAGCTCCATTACTAGCGGGGGCCCTTCGAATGAGCAGTTCTTC.

The gene calls are TRBV19 and TRBJ2-2; perhaps TRBD1 as D (5 bases). The CDR3 is 13 amino acids. Germline V gene data show CDR1 as LNHDA and CDR2 as SQIVND (reference sequence). V lost 2 bases and J lost 7, with 8 bases in between. The CDR3: CASSILGLGELFF. CDR3 in DNA: TGTGCCAGTAGTATACTGGGGCTCGGGGAGCTGTTTTTT.

This clone is a singleton in its sample. The V call is TRBV5-5, the J call TRBJ1-4, with D maybe TRBD1 (5 bases). With 5 bases removed from V and 8 bases from J, the gap between germline ends came to 19 bases. This CDR3 has 15 residues. Germline CDR1 and CDR2: SGHKS and YYEKEE (reference sequence). CDR3 sequence (DNA): TGTGCCAGCAGACAACCGGGACTAGAAGGAGAAAAACTGTTTTTT. It translates to CASRQPGLEGEKLFF.